This entry features one TCR beta chain sequence. The CDR3 length is 14 residues. Germline CDR1 reads MNHEY; CDR2 reads SVGAGI. The trim removed 4 bases at V and 10 bases at J, leaving 9 bases unmatched. This sample stems from a study of blood T cell repertoires in COVID-19. In the original analysis: Cell counts per sample came from amplifying reference gene primers. The assay was immunoSEQ multiplex PCR, and TCRdb's table has in-frame clones only and misses some. V and J calls and clone size are copied from that table; D and trimming were computed from the DNA. The sample lists about 100,000 clones, roughly 92% occurring once.

V is TRBV6-5 and J is TRBJ2-1, with 8 bases aligning to TRBD1. This TCR was recovered from a man aged 50 or older with active COVID-19. The sample taken for sequencing was peripheral blood. CDR3 loop: CASSSTGEIGEQFF. CDR3 nucleotides: TGTGCCAGCAGTTCGACAGGGGAAATAGGAGAGCAGTTCTTC.